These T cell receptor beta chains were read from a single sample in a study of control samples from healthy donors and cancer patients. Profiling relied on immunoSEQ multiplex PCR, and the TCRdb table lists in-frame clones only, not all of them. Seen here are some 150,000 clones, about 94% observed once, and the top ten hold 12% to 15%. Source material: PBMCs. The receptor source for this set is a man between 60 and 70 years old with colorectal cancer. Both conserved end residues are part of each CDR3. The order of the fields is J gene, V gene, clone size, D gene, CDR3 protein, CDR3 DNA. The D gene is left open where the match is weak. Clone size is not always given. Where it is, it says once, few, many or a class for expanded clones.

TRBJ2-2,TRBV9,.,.,CASSVAASNTGELFF,TGTGCCAGCAGCGTAGCTGCCTCGAACACCGGGGAGCTGTTTTTT
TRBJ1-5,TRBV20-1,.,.,CSAKSGQLEHF,TGCAGTGCCAAAAGTGGACAGCTCGAGCATTTT
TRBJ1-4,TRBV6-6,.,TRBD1,CASMTGSNEKLFF,TGTGCCAGCATGACAGGGTCTAATGAAAAACTGTTTTTT
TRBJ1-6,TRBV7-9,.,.,CASSLGPSSPLHF,TGTGCCAGCAGCTTAGGGCCTAGTTCACCCCTCCACTTT
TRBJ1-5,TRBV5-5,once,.,CASSPWGSGNQPQHF,TGTGCCAGCAGCCCTTGGGGGTCCGGGAATCAGCCCCAGCATTTT
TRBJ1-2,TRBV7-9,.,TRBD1,CASSYTGGATYGYTF,TGTGCCAGCAGCTACACAGGGGGGGCAACCTATGGCTACACCTTC
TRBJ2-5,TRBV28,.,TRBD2,CASSETGGEETQYF,TGTGCCAGCAGCGAAACGGGGGGGGAAGAGACCCAGTACTTC
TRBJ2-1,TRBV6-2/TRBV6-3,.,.,CASSFAEGNEQFF,TGTGCCAGCAGTTTCGCCGAGGGGAATGAGCAGTTCTTC
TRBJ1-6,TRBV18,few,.,CASSPPSLDSNYNSPLHF,TGTGCCAGCTCACCACCGTCCCTGGACAGTAACTATAATTCACCCCTCCACTTT
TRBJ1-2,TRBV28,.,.,CASGSPYYGYTF,TGTGCCAGTGGGAGCCCTTACTATGGCTACACCTTC
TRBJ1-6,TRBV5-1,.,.,CASSPEAWGNSPLHF,TGCGCCAGCAGCCCGGAGGCTTGGGGTAATTCACCCCTCCACTTT
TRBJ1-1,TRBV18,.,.,CASSADRLNTEAFF,TGTGCCAGCTCAGCCGACAGGTTGAACACTGAAGCTTTCTTT
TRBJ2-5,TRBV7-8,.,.,CASSRDRQETQYF,TGTGCCAGCAGCCGGGACCGTCAAGAGACCCAGTACTTC
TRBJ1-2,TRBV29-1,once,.,CSVDTFNYGYTF,TGCAGCGTCGACACCTTTAACTATGGCTACACCTTC
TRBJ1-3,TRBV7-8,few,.,CASSWGGANTIYF,TGTGCCAGCAGCTGGGGTGGGGCGAACACCATATATTTT
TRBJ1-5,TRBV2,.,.,CASSEVRNQPQHF,TGTGCCAGCAGTGAAGTACGCAATCAGCCCCAGCATTTT
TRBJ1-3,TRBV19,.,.,CASRDRPSSGNTIYF,TGTGCCAGTAGGGACAGACCGAGCTCTGGAAACACCATATATTTT
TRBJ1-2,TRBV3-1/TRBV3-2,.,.,CASSQAIGGGYTF,TGTGCCAGCAGCCAAGCTATAGGCGGCGGCTACACCTTC
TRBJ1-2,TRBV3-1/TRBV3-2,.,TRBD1,CASSQSGQGSGYTF,TGTGCCAGCAGCCAGTCGGGACAGGGAAGTGGCTACACCTTC
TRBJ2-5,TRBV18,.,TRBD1,CASSPVVPGQGARGETQYF,TGTGCCAGCTCACCAGTCGTCCCGGGACAGGGGGCGCGAGGGGAGACCCAGTACTTC
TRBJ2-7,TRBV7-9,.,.,CASSLGEVAYEQYF,TGTGCCAGCAGCTTAGGGGAGGTAGCCTACGAGCAGTACTTC
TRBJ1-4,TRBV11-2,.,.,CASSLEGRGNEKLFF,TGTGCCAGCAGCTTAGAAGGCAGGGGTAATGAAAAACTGTTTTTT
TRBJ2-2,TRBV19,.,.,CASSRTEQNTGELFF,TGTGCCAGTAGCAGGACTGAACAGAACACCGGGGAGCTGTTTTTT
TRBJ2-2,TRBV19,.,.,CASSEGANTGELFF,TGTGCCAGTAGTGAGGGAGCGAACACCGGGGAGCTGTTTTTT
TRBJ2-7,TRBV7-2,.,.,CASSPQADGEQYF,TGTGCCAGCAGCCCCCAGGCAGACGGCGAGCAGTACTTC
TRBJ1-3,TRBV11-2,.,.,CASSLYSGGVGNTIYF,TGTGCCAGCAGCTTATATAGTGGTGGAGTAGGAAACACCATATATTTT
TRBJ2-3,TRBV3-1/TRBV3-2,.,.,CASSQRGTQYF,TGTGCCAGCAGCCAGAGGGGGACGCAGTATTTT
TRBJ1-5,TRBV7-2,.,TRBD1,CASSVGQASNQPQHF,TGTGCCAGCAGCGTGGGACAGGCCAGCAATCAGCCCCAGCATTTT
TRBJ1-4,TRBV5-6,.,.,CASSPGFGGQDRKLFF,TGTGCCAGCAGCCCCGGGTTTGGGGGGCAGGATAGGAAACTGTTTTTT
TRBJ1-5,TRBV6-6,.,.,CASSPFSPGDQPQHF,TGTGCCAGCAGTCCCTTCAGCCCAGGCGATCAGCCCCAGCATTTT
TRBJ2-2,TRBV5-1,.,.,CASSIDPAGGELFF,TGCGCCAGCAGCATAGACCCGGCTGGCGGGGAGCTGTTTTTT
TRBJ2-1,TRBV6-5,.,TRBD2,CASSYGLAGGREFF,TGTGCCAGCAGCTACGGACTAGCGGGGGGGCGGGAGTTCTTC
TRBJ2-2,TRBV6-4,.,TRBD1,CASTAGTGPNTGELFF,TGTGCCAGCACCGCTGGGACAGGGCCGAACACCGGGGAGCTGTTTTTT
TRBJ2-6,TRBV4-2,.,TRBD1,CASSQDEQGAGANVLTF,TGTGCCAGCAGCCAAGATGAACAGGGGGCTGGGGCCAACGTCCTGACTTTC
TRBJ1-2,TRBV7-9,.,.,CASSFDGTADYGYTF,TGTGCCAGCAGCTTTGACGGGACCGCGGACTATGGCTACACCTTC
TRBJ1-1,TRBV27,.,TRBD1,CASSLYGTGETEAFF,TGTGCCAGCAGTTTATATGGGACAGGGGAGACTGAAGCTTTCTTT
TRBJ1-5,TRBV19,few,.,CASSIDSRYQPQHF,TGTGCCAGTAGTATAGATTCCCGGTATCAGCCCCAGCATTTT
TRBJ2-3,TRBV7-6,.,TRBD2,CASSPHGSGVTDTQYF,TGTGCCAGCAGCCCCCACGGTAGCGGGGTCACAGATACGCAGTATTTT
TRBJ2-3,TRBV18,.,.,CASSPYTDTQYF,TGTGCCAGCTCACCATACACAGATACGCAGTATTTT
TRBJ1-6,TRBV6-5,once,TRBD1,CASDNFGQGGSPLHF,TGTGCCAGCGACAATTTTGGACAGGGGGGTTCACCCCTCCACTTT
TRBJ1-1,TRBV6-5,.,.,CASSQAGLGAFF,TGTGCCAGCAGTCAGGCGGGGCTCGGAGCTTTCTTT
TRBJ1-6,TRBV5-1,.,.,CASSLLQGGSPLHF,TGCGCCAGCAGCCTACTACAGGGTGGGTCACCCCTCCACTTT
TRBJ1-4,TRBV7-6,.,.,CASSLGPWEKLFF,TGTGCCAGCAGCTTAGGGCCTTGGGAAAAACTGTTTTTT
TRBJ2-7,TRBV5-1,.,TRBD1,CASSWGQGSSYEQYF,TGCGCCAGCAGCTGGGGACAGGGCAGCTCCTACGAGCAGTACTTC
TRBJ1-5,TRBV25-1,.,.,CASSGGPSGNQPQHF,TGTGCCAGCAGTGGGGGGCCATCGGGCAATCAGCCCCAGCATTTT